This passage covers 26 T cell receptor beta chains from one sample sequenced in a study of shared clonotypes between healthy human individuals. The data were produced by immunoSEQ multiplex PCR, yet TCRdb's version contains in-frame clones alone and is incomplete. The sample has millions of clones, just over 90% seen once. The specimen was naive CD4+ T cells sorted from blood. Sample subset: CD45RA+ positively selected. The receptors were sampled from a man between 18 and 29 years old in good health.

V gene TRBV6-6 combines with J gene TRBJ2-1; no reliable D call. CDR3 length: 16 residues. V dropped 10 bases and J dropped 0 bases, with 19 bases sitting between them. The V gene's germline CDR1 is MNHNY and CDR2 SVGAGI (reference sequence). The CDR3 spells CATLDGGMSSYNEQFF. The CDR3 DNA reads as TGTGCCACTTTGGATGGTGGCATGAGCTCCTACAATGAGCAGTTCTTC.

The J gene is TRBJ2-3, the V gene TRBV10-3, with 8 bases that match TRBD2. Trimming took 7 bases from V and 0 from J; bases not matched to a gene: 6. This CDR3 has 15 amino acids. CDR1 is ENHRY and CDR2 is SYGVKD in the germline V gene. CDR3 in amino acids: CAITERGTSTDTQYF. The CDR3 DNA reads as TGTGCCATCACGGAGCGGGGGACCAGCACAGATACGCAGTATTTT.

The table lists this clone with a count of one. This chain links TRBV10-3 with TRBJ2-2; TRBD2 aligns across 14 bases. Germline lookup yields CDR1 ENHRY and CDR2 SYGVKD. Trimming cost V 5 bases and J 5 bases; bases outside gene matches: 4. This CDR3 spans 16 amino acids. The CDR3 sequence is CAISRLAGGPTGELFF. CDR3 coding DNA: TGTGCCATCAGTAGACTAGCGGGAGGGCCAACCGGGGAGCTGTTTTTT.

Written as DNA, the CDR3 is TGCGCCAGCAGCCAAGAGATCAGAACCGTGGGTGAGCAGTTCTTC. It yields the protein CASSQEIRTVGEQFF. The chain combines TRBV4-1 with TRBJ2-1, with D uncertain. Germline lookup yields CDR1 MGHRA and CDR2 YSYEKL. V was clipped by 0 bases and J by 9 bases, with 15 bases between them. This CDR3 region has 15 residues.

The V gene is TRBV23-1, the J gene TRBJ1-2, with TRBD1 matching 7 bases. TRBV23-1 carries the ORF label, with uncertain function. The V gene end was trimmed by 1 base and the J gene end by 9 bases; junction bases not matched to a gene: 11. The CDR3 extends over 15 amino acids. Here the CDR3 reads CASSQFDRVKYRYTF. The CDR3 nucleotides read TGCGCCAGCAGTCAATTCGACAGGGTCAAGTATCGCTACACCTTC.

CDR3 DNA sequence: TGTGCCAGCTCACTGGACAGGGGCATCTTGCCAAACATTCAGTACTTC. It codes for CASSLDRGILPNIQYF. The chain joins TRBV18 to TRBJ2-4; 9 bases are a match to TRBD1. There are 16 residues in the CDR3. Germline CDR1 and CDR2: KGHSH and LQKENI. The V gene end was trimmed by 4 bases and the J gene end by 6 bases; junction bases not matched to a gene: 10.

This sequence joins TRBV5-1 and TRBJ2-3; maybe TRBD2 (6 bases). V dropped 1 base and J dropped 5 bases, with 14 bases sitting between them. Germline CDR1 SGHRS, CDR2 YFSETQ. The CDR3 runs 15 residues. Here the CDR3 reads CASSLIARGGDTQYF. CDR3 coding DNA: TGCGCCAGCAGCTTGATAGCGAGGGGAGGAGATACGCAGTATTTT.

The rearrangement joins TRBV10-3 to TRBJ2-5; TRBD2 matches at 9 bases. CDR1 is ENHRY, CDR2 SYGVKD, per germline. This CDR3 has 13 residues. Unmatched junction bases numbered 1, after V lost 4 bases and J lost 4 bases. CDR3 sequence: CAISASGAETQYF. CDR3 nucleotides: TGTGCCATCAGTGCTAGCGGGGCAGAGACCCAGTACTTC.

The genes are TRBV21-1 and TRBJ1-3. TRBV21-1 is a known pseudogene. This CDR3 is built from 17 residues. The CDR3 loop is CASSKAEREAVGNTIYF. Here the CDR3 DNA reads TGTGCCAGCAGCAAAGCGGAACGGGAAGCGGTCGGAAACACCATATATTTT.

The rearrangement uses TRBV2 and TRBJ2-3; D perhaps matches TRBD2 (5 bases). Germline-derived CDR1 and CDR2 are SNHLY and FYNNEI. The CDR3 consists of 16 residues. V dropped 5 bases and J dropped 2 bases, with 17 bases sitting between them. CDR3 sequence: CASSLTPEVVTDTQYF. CDR3 in DNA: TGTGCCAGCAGTTTGACCCCGGAGGTGGTCACAGATACGCAGTATTTT.

This chain connects TRBV10-3 to TRBJ2-2; 9 nucleotides line up with TRBD1. V shed 3 bases, J shed 4 bases, and the junction held 9 bases outside the gene matches. The CDR3 sequence is 17 residues long. Per the germline V gene, CDR1 is ENHRY and CDR2 is SYGVKD. The DNA of the CDR3 is TGTGCCATCAGTGATCTTTCCGGGACAGGGCCCACCGGGGAGCTGTTTTTT. This gives the protein CAISDLSGTGPTGELFF.

The rearrangement links TRBV5-1 to TRBJ1-2; D possibly corresponds to TRBD1 (6 bases). The ends were cut back, 7 bases at V and 7 bases at J, with 20 bases in the middle. The CDR3 is 14 amino acids. Germline CDR1 reads SGHRS; CDR2 reads YFSETQ. The CDR3 nucleotides read TGCGCCAGCTCAACCCTCCTCGGGGGGCTTGGCTACACCTTC. Protein: CASSTLLGGLGYTF.

This sequence joins TRBV7-2 and TRBJ1-2; no clear D gene. Trimming took off 2 bases at V and 7 bases at J, with 5 bases between the two ends. Germline V gene data show CDR1 as SGHTA and CDR2 as FQGNSA. The CDR3 runs 11 residues. CDR3 DNA sequence: TGTGCCAGCAGCTTATCCTTTGGCTACACCTTC. It yields the protein CASSLSFGYTF.

This clone has just one count. The sample has other DNA sequences that encode this CDR3 too. The CDR3 is CASSALDSNQPQHF. The CDR3 coding sequence is TGTGCCAGCAGTGCCCTGGATAGCAATCAGCCCCAGCATTTT. V usage is TRBV6-1 and J usage is TRBJ1-5; D remains ambiguous. The CDR3 covers 14 residues. V dropped 4 bases and J dropped 0 bases, with 7 bases sitting between them. The V gene's germline CDR1 is MNHNS and CDR2 SASEGT.

About this clone itself: The sample holds other DNA sequences that translate to the same CDR3. V is TRBV18 and J is TRBJ2-4; D is possibly TRBD1 (5 bases). Trimming pared 2 bases from V and 0 bases from J, leaving 8 bases between. The CDR3 is made up of 15 amino acids. Germline CDR1 reads KGHSH; CDR2 reads LQKENI. CDR3 in amino acids: CASSPGQGAKNIQYF. CDR3 nucleotide sequence: TGTGCCAGCTCACCAGGGCAGGGAGCCAAAAACATTCAGTACTTC.

The J gene is TRBJ2-6, the V gene TRBV28, with D tentatively TRBD1 or TRBD2 (5 bases each). Trimming pared 1 base from V and 2 bases from J, leaving 6 bases between. CDR3 length: 15 residues. Germline V lookup: CDR1 MDHEN, CDR2 SYDVKM. CDR3 sequence: CASSLSGPGANVLTF. CDR3 nucleotide sequence: TGTGCCAGCAGTTTATCGGGGCCTGGGGCCAACGTCCTGACTTTC.

V usage is TRBV6-1 and J usage is TRBJ1-6, with TRBD1 as a possible D gene (6 bases). Germline V gives CDR1 MNHNS, CDR2 SASEGT. The CDR3 is 13 residues long. V was pared by 7 bases and J by 10 bases, with 14 bases between. The DNA for the CDR3 is TGTGCCAGCAAACTCGGGGGGGGCTCACCCCTCCACTTT. Its protein is CASKLGGGSPLHF.

This rearrangement joins TRBV19 to TRBJ2-6; perhaps TRBD1 as D (5 bases). CDR3 length: 15 amino acids. V lost 2 bases and J lost 2, with 7 bases in between. From germline, CDR1 is LNHDA and CDR2 SQIVND (reference sequence). CDR3 DNA sequence: TGTGCCAGTAGTATAAGACAGCCTGGGGCCAACGTCCTGACTTTC. It translates to CASSIRQPGANVLTF. Combining the CDR3 with reference TRBV19 and TRBJ2-6 gives the whole variable domain DGGITQSPKYLFRKEGQNVTLSCEQNLNHDAMYWYRQDPGQGLRLIYYSQIVNDFQKGDIAEGYSVSREKKESFPLTVTSAQKNPTAFYLCASSIRQPGANVLTFGAGSRLTVL.

A note on this clone: At the DNA level, this CDR3 is encoded by other sequences in the same sample as well. The chain joins TRBV12-5 to TRBJ2-3; 7 bases map to TRBD2. Germline lookup yields CDR1 LGHNT and CDR2 FRNRAP. The CDR3 loop spans 15 amino acids. V shed 5 bases, J shed 1 base, and the junction held 6 bases outside the gene matches. The CDR3 is CASGPGTTRTDTQYF. The CDR3 DNA reads TGTGCTAGTGGTCCGGGGACTACACGCACAGATACGCAGTATTTT.

V is TRBV28 and J is TRBJ2-7; TRBD2 is a possible D gene (6 bases). V was shortened by 2 bases and J by 1 base, with 12 bases between the two germline ends. Germline V gene sequence: CDR1 MDHEN, CDR2 SYDVKM. The CDR3 extends over 15 amino acids. The CDR3 is CASSLAGITSYEQYF. Written as DNA, the CDR3 is TGTGCCAGCAGTTTAGCGGGGATCACTTCCTACGAGCAGTACTTC.

The V and J genes are TRBV5-1 and TRBJ2-7; D uncertain. The germline CDR1 and CDR2 sequences are SGHRS and YFSETQ. This CDR3 comprises 12 residues. The V gene lost 4 bases and the J gene lost 0 bases, with 5 bases spanning the gap. The chain's CDR3 is CASSPNSYEQYF. CDR3 coding DNA: TGCGCCAGCAGCCCTAACTCCTACGAGCAGTACTTC.

This chain joins TRBV7-9 and TRBJ1-3; no clear D. Germline lookup yields CDR1 SEHNR and CDR2 FQNEAQ (reference sequence). Deletions cut 2 bases from V and 1 base from J, with 9 bases between. CDR3 size: 15 residues. DNA of the CDR3: TGTGCCAGCAGCTTATTTGCACAGTCTGGAAACACCATATATTTT. Translation: CASSLFAQSGNTIYF.

On this clone: Other DNA sequences in this sample translate to the same CDR3. The gene calls are TRBV5-1 and TRBJ2-5; D may be TRBD2 (5 bases). V lost 0 bases to trimming and J lost 5 bases, with 11 bases between them. There are 14 residues in the CDR3. CDR1 SGHRS and CDR2 YFSETQ come from the germline V gene. CDR3: CASSLALASETQYF. Here the CDR3 DNA reads TGCGCCAGCAGCTTGGCCCTAGCCAGCGAGACCCAGTACTTC.

The CDR3 sequence: CASSSVDRGPYGYTF. In DNA, the CDR3 is TGTGCCAGCAGCTCGGTTGACAGGGGCCCCTATGGCTACACCTTC. The chain combines TRBV5-8 with TRBJ1-2, with 8 bases fitting TRBD1. J gave up 4 bases and V 3 bases, and 8 bases lay outside the gene matches. Germline V gene data show CDR1 as SGHTS and CDR2 as YDEGEE. The CDR3 is 15 residues long.

The rearrangement links TRBV10-3 to TRBJ1-2; no clear D gene. The CDR3 sequence is 13 residues long. Between the trimmed V and J ends, which lost 5 bases and 2 bases, there was a span of 9 bases. Germline CDR1 reads ENHRY; CDR2 reads SYGVKD. In nucleotides, the CDR3 is TGTGCCATCAGTAGGGAGCAGAACTATGGCTACACCTTC. Amino acids: CAISREQNYGYTF.

CDR3: CASSYSRASGRALVHNEQFF. The CDR3 DNA reads as TGTGCCAGCAGTTACTCGAGGGCAAGCGGGAGGGCCCTTGTCCACAATGAGCAGTTCTTC. The rearrangement links TRBV6-7 to TRBJ2-1, with 10 bases aligning to TRBD2. TRBV6-7 qualifies as an ORF whose function is uncertain. The CDR3 is 20 amino acids. The ends lost 0 bases at V and 5 bases at J; junction bases unmatched: 16.